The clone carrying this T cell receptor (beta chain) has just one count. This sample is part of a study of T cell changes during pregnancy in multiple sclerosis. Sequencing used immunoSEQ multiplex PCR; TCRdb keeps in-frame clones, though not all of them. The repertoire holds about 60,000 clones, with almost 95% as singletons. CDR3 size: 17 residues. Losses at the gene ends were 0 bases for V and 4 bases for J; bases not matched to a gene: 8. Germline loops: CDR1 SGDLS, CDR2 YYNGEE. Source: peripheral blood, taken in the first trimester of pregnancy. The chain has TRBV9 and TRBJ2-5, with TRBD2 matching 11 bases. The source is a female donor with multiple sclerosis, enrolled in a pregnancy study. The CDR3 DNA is TGTGCCAGCAGCGTAGTTCCCATTAGCGGGGGGGGAGAGACCCAGTACTTC. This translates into CASSVVPISGGGETQYF.